This TCR beta chain is drawn from a study of beta chain features in type 1 diabetes. The table lists this clone with a count of one. Germline V gene lookup returns CDR1 SGHTA and CDR2 FQGNSA. The length of the CDR3 is 17 residues. J was trimmed by 0 bases and V by 3 bases; bases with no gene match: 8. What was sequenced were expressed TCRB transcripts, since all of the isolated RNA had been reverse transcribed. Profiling relied on immunoSEQ multiplex PCR, and the TCRdb table lists in-frame clones only, not all of them. The sample has 35,000 to 50,000 clones, roughly 50% seen once. V usage is TRBV7-2 and J usage is TRBJ2-7; 10 nucleotides match TRBD2. Material: stem cell memory CD4+ T cells from blood. The sequence derives from a woman aged 25 to 39 in good health. The CDR3 spells CASSFDGLAVSSYEQYF. The CDR3 nucleotides read TGTGCCAGCAGCTTCGATGGACTAGCGGTGAGCTCCTACGAGCAGTACTTC.